This is a list of T cell receptor beta chains from one sample in a study of T cells in Graves' hyperthyroidism and ophthalmopathy. TCRdb passed the multiplex PCR reads through MiXCR, listing each CDR3 protein once. The sample contains roughly 420,000 distinct CDR3 sequences, about 13% of which appear only once. The sample was blood. The receptor source for this set is a woman aged 18-29 years with Graves' hyperthyroidism. CDR3s include the opening cysteine and the closing phenylalanine or tryptophan. A D gene is named only where the DNA matches it firmly. The size entry is marked missing in some rows and otherwise reads once, few, many or a size class.

CDR3 protein: CASSYYIGNQPQHF; CDR3 DNA: TGTGCCAGCAGTTACTATATAGGCAATCAGCCCCAGCATTTT; CDR3 length: 14; V gene: TRBV6-2/TRBV6-3; clone size: many; D gene: .; J gene: TRBJ1-5
CDR3 protein: CATSGTGGLDEQFF; CDR3 DNA: TGTGCCACCAGTGGGACAGGGGGCTTGGATGAGCAGTTCTTC; CDR3 length: 14; V gene: TRBV24-1; clone size: many; D gene: TRBD1; J gene: TRBJ2-1
CDR3 protein: CASSIKETQYF; CDR3 DNA: TGTGCCAGTAGTATTAAGGAGACCCAGTACTTC; CDR3 length: 11; V gene: TRBV19; clone size: .; D gene: .; J gene: TRBJ2-5
CDR3 protein: CASSSTTDTQYF; CDR3 DNA: TGTGCCAGCAGTTCTACGACAGATACGCAGTATTTT; CDR3 length: 12; V gene: TRBV7-2; clone size: many; D gene: .; J gene: TRBJ2-3
CDR3 protein: CASSVGHTQYF; CDR3 DNA: TGTGCCAGCAGCGTTGGGCATACGCAGTATTTT; CDR3 length: 11; V gene: TRBV9; clone size: few; D gene: .; J gene: TRBJ2-3
CDR3 protein: CASSRQIRFRETQYF; CDR3 DNA: TGTGCCAGCAGTCGACAAATCCGTTTCCGGGAGACCCAGTACTTC; CDR3 length: 15; V gene: TRBV6-2/TRBV6-3; clone size: many; D gene: .; J gene: TRBJ2-5
CDR3 protein: CASSFGTGVRDTQYF; CDR3 DNA: TGTGCCAGCAGCTTTGGGACAGGGGTTAGAGATACGCAGTATTTT; CDR3 length: 15; V gene: TRBV9; clone size: many; D gene: TRBD1; J gene: TRBJ2-3
CDR3 protein: CASGSRLNQPQHF; CDR3 DNA: TGTGCCAGCGGTTCGAGGCTTAATCAGCCCCAGCATTTT; CDR3 length: 13; V gene: TRBV28; clone size: .; D gene: .; J gene: TRBJ1-5
CDR3 protein: CASSLYFWHLSGNTIYF; CDR3 DNA: TGTGCCAGCAGTTTATACTTTTGGCACCTCTCTGGAAACACCATATATTTT; CDR3 length: 17; V gene: TRBV28; clone size: many; D gene: .; J gene: TRBJ1-3
CDR3 protein: CASSQVLVAGESYEQYF; CDR3 DNA: TGCGCCAGCAGCCAAGTGTTGGTAGCGGGGGAGTCCTACGAGCAGTACTTC; CDR3 length: 17; V gene: TRBV4-1; clone size: many; D gene: TRBD2; J gene: TRBJ2-7
CDR3 protein: CAISETTGGIRDEQFF; CDR3 DNA: TGTGCCATCAGTGAGACGACAGGGGGGATTAGGGATGAGCAGTTCTTC; CDR3 length: 16; V gene: TRBV10-3; clone size: .; D gene: TRBD1; J gene: TRBJ2-1
CDR3 protein: CAWSVQGPWQFF; CDR3 DNA: TGTGCCTGGAGTGTACAGGGACCCTGGCAGTTCTTC; CDR3 length: 12; V gene: TRBV30; clone size: many; D gene: .; J gene: TRBJ2-1
CDR3 protein: CASSLYWSQSNTEAFF; CDR3 DNA: TGTGCCAGCAGCTTATACTGGTCACAATCGAACACTGAAGCTTTCTTT; CDR3 length: 16; V gene: TRBV7-2; clone size: many; D gene: .; J gene: TRBJ1-1
CDR3 protein: CASISAGGGNTEAFF; CDR3 DNA: TGTGCCAGCATATCAGCCGGGGGGGGGAACACTGAAGCTTTCTTT; CDR3 length: 15; V gene: TRBV2; clone size: few; D gene: .; J gene: TRBJ1-1
CDR3 protein: CASSPPPLPGQKTEAFF; CDR3 DNA: TGTGCCAGCAGTCCCCCACCACTTCCGGGACAGAAGACTGAAGCTTTCTTT; CDR3 length: 17; V gene: TRBV12-3/TRBV12-4; clone size: many; D gene: TRBD1; J gene: TRBJ1-1
CDR3 protein: CSVEAGTGSYEQYF; CDR3 DNA: TGCAGCGTTGAAGCCGGGACAGGCTCCTACGAGCAGTACTTC; CDR3 length: 14; V gene: TRBV29-1; clone size: many; D gene: TRBD1; J gene: TRBJ2-7
CDR3 protein: CAWSAGGEQFF; CDR3 DNA: TGTGCCTGGAGTGCTGGGGGTGAGCAGTTCTTC; CDR3 length: 11; V gene: TRBV30; clone size: many; D gene: .; J gene: TRBJ2-1
CDR3 protein: CSARFISGRTGDTEAFF; CDR3 DNA: TGCAGTGCTAGGTTTATTTCAGGACGGACGGGTGACACTGAAGCTTTCTTT; CDR3 length: 17; V gene: TRBV20-1; clone size: .; D gene: .; J gene: TRBJ1-1
CDR3 protein: CASSYGTGSQPQHF; CDR3 DNA: TGTGCCAGCAGCTATGGGACAGGGAGTCAGCCCCAGCATTTT; CDR3 length: 14; V gene: TRBV5-6; clone size: few; D gene: TRBD1; J gene: TRBJ1-5
CDR3 protein: CASRPGLAGVGGSNEQFF; CDR3 DNA: TGTGCCAGCCGACCGGGACTAGCGGGAGTAGGGGGATCTAATGAGCAGTTCTTC; CDR3 length: 18; V gene: TRBV2; clone size: many; D gene: TRBD2; J gene: TRBJ2-1
CDR3 protein: CSARAPDRNPYEQYF; CDR3 DNA: TGCAGTGCTAGAGCCCCGGACAGGAACCCCTACGAGCAGTACTTC; CDR3 length: 15; V gene: TRBV20-1; clone size: few; D gene: TRBD1; J gene: TRBJ2-7
CDR3 protein: CASSLGATGGNEQFF; CDR3 DNA: TGTGCCAGCAGCTTAGGGGCGACAGGGGGGAATGAGCAGTTCTTC; CDR3 length: 15; V gene: TRBV11-3; clone size: many; D gene: TRBD1; J gene: TRBJ2-1
CDR3 protein: CASSISGRLETQYF; CDR3 DNA: TGTGCCAGCAGCATTAGCGGGAGATTGGAGACCCAGTACTTC; CDR3 length: 14; V gene: TRBV11-2; clone size: many; D gene: TRBD2; J gene: TRBJ2-5
CDR3 protein: CASSLVREGNQPQHF; CDR3 DNA: TGCGCCAGCAGCTTGGTTAGGGAGGGCAATCAGCCCCAGCATTTT; CDR3 length: 15; V gene: TRBV5-1; clone size: many; D gene: .; J gene: TRBJ1-5
CDR3 protein: CSVGEGSYEQYF; CDR3 DNA: TGCAGCGTTGGGGAAGGGTCCTACGAGCAGTACTTC; CDR3 length: 12; V gene: TRBV29-1; clone size: .; D gene: .; J gene: TRBJ2-7
CDR3 protein: CASGKYDEQFF; CDR3 DNA: TGTGCCAGCGGAAAGTACGATGAGCAGTTCTTC; CDR3 length: 11; V gene: TRBV6-2/TRBV6-3; clone size: few; D gene: .; J gene: TRBJ2-1
CDR3 protein: CAWSSITQGLFRGYTF; CDR3 DNA: TGTGCCTGGAGTTCCATCACCCAGGGCCTCTTTCGGGGCTACACCTTC; CDR3 length: 16; V gene: TRBV30; clone size: few; D gene: .; J gene: TRBJ1-2
CDR3 protein: CASSPPGLAGGNEQFF; CDR3 DNA: TGTGCCAGCAGCCCCCCGGGACTAGCGGGAGGCAATGAGCAGTTCTTC; CDR3 length: 16; V gene: TRBV7-2; clone size: many; D gene: TRBD2; J gene: TRBJ2-1
CDR3 protein: CASTIPHGTGSNEQFF; CDR3 DNA: TGTGCCAGCACCATACCACACGGGACAGGTTCTAATGAGCAGTTCTTC; CDR3 length: 16; V gene: TRBV28; clone size: .; D gene: TRBD1; J gene: TRBJ2-1
CDR3 protein: CASSALGAAYEQYF; CDR3 DNA: TGTGCCAGCAGCGCCCTGGGGGCAGCCTACGAGCAGTACTTC; CDR3 length: 14; V gene: TRBV2; clone size: many; D gene: .; J gene: TRBJ2-7
CDR3 protein: CASSVAPATEQYF; CDR3 DNA: TGTGCCAGCAGCGTAGCCCCTGCGACCGAGCAGTACTTC; CDR3 length: 13; V gene: TRBV9; clone size: few; D gene: .; J gene: TRBJ2-7